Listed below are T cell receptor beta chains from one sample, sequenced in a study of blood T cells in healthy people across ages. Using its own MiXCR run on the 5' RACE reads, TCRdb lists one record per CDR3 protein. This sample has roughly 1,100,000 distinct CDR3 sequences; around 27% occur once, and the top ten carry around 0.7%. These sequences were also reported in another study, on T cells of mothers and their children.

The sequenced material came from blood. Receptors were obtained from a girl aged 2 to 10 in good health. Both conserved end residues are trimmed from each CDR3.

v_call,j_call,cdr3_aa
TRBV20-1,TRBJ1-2,SASPREYGYT
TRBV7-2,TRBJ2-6,ASRWGSSGANVLT
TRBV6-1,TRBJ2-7,ASSVVGSPYEQY
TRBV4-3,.,ASSHSGTGIYEQY
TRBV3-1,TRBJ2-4,ASSHRSAKNIQY
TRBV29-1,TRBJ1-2,SVERTGTGKHGYT
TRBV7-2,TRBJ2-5,ASSIAGGGGETQY
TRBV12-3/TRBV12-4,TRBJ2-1,ASRAVGLPHPQQF
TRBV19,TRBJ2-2,ASSRGGTGELF
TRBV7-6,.,ASSLANLNEQY
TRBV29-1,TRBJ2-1,SAQTPDNEQF
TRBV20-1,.,SATRPGTISYEQY
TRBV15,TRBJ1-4,ATSRDPGETNEKLF
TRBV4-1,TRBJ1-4,ASWKSATNEKLF
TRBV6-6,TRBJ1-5,ASSYGTGENQPQH
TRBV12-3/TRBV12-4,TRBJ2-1,ASSPPGTSGSWDEQF
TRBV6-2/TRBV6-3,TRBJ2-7,ASSYGQGLNEQY
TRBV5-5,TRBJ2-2,ASSPRDSPWGGELF
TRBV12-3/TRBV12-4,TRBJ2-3,ASSLPRGRAATDTQY
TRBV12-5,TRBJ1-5,ASGPGGLGNQPQH
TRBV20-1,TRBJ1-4,SARDERQSGEKLF
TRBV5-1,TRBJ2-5,ASSRGDSLGETQY
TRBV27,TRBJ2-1,ASSLSAGNEQF
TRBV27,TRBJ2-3,ASSLSITDTQY
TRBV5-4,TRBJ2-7,ASSLLAGTEQY
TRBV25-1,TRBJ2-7,ASSELSGYEQY
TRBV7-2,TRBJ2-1,ASSLSTPNNEQF
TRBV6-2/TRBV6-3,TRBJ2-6,ASSYDQGSETGANVLT
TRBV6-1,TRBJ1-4,ASSLWTGVDEKLF
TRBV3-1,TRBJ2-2,ASSQDLFRGQGFVCAGELF
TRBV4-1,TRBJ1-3,ASSPEGRGSGNTIY
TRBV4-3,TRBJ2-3,ASSQDRAGLSTDTQY
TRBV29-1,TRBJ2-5,SVVGQVETQY
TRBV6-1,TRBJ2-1,ASKPIAGELYNEQF
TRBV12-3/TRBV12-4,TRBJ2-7,ASSGQGVGYEQY
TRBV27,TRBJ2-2,ASRTAPGPGELF
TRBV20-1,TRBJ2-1,SGPFSREGYNEQF
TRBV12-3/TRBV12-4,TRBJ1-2,ASSLSPFPT
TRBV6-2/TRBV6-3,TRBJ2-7,ASSYGTSLEQY
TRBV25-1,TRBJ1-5,ASSPRDRGNQPQH
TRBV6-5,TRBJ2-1,ASSYSLGEGEQF
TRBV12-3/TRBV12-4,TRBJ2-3,ASSLSGGTDAQY
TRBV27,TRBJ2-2,ASSLSPVPRGGELF
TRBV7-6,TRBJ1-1,ASSFQEDPPEAF
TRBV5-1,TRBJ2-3,ASSFGGILTDTQY
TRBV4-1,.,ASSQTGLATDEQF
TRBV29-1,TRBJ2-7,SVGGSPGLYEQY
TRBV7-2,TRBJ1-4,ASSLNRVGARQEKLF
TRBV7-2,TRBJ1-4,ASRPNGGEKLF
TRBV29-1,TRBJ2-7,SVENGEGNEQY
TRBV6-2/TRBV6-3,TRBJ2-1,ASSYARDHNEQF
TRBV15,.,ATSRDKGFYEQY
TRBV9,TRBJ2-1,TSSPGDTYNEQF
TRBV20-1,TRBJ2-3,SLLAGGRRRTDTQY